Shown below are 8 T cell receptor beta chains from a single sample sequenced in a study of vaccination effects on CD4 cells after COVID-19. Antigen-specific CD4+ T cells were expanded with viral peptide pools in the ViraFEST assay before sequencing. Culture proceeded for 9 to 11 days, and CD4+ T cells were then isolated. The person acquired a PCR-confirmed SARS-CoV-2 infection between March and December 2020. Their target antigens are unknown. TCRdb keeps only in-frame clones here, not all; method: immunoSEQ multiplex PCR. This table has 20,000 to 25,000 clones, around 72% appearing once. This specimen was CD4+ T cells from PBMCs cultured with a peptide pool, taken before COVID-19 vaccination. Source of these receptors: a human donor who had a prior SARS-CoV-2 infection.

The V and J genes are TRBV5-5 and TRBJ1-3; 8 bases fit TRBD1. Losses at the gene ends were 4 bases for V and 3 bases for J; bases not matched to a gene: 3. The CDR3 loop spans 14 amino acids. Per germline, CDR1 SGHKS and CDR2 YYEKEE (reference sequence). DNA for the CDR3: TGTGCCAGCAGCCGGGACAGGAATGGAAACACCATATATTTT. Protein sequence: CASSRDRNGNTIYF.

CDR3 sequence: CASSLARRGQETQYF. In nucleotides, the CDR3 is TGTGCCAGCAGCTTAGCGCGCAGGGGGCAAGAGACCCAGTACTTC. The J gene is TRBJ2-5, the V gene TRBV7-9; 7 bases are a match to TRBD1. J lost 2 bases, V lost 0 bases, and 3 bases had no gene match. The CDR3 extends over 15 amino acids. Germline values: CDR1 SEHNR, CDR2 FQNEAQ (reference sequence).

The J gene is TRBJ1-1, the V gene TRBV11-3; D is possibly TRBD1 (5 bases). The CDR3 runs to 14 residues. V was trimmed by 1 base and J by 3 bases, leaving 9 bases between them. CDR1 is SGHNT, CDR2 YENEEA, per germline. CDR3 nucleotides: TGTGCCAGCAGCTTAGGAGTCAGGGACACTGAAGCTTTCTTT. It is translated as CASSLGVRDTEAFF. Complete variable domain (other parts from reference TRBV11-3 and TRBJ1-1): EAGVVQSPRYKIIEKKQPVAFWCNPISGHNTLYWYLQNLGQGPELLIRYENEEAVDDSQLPKDRFSAERLKGVDSTLKIQPAELGDSAVYLCASSLGVRDTEAFFGQGTRLTVV.

The chain links TRBV5-6 to TRBJ1-1; 7 nucleotides agree with TRBD1. After removal of 4 bases from V and 0 bases from J, the junction contained 3 bases not matched to a gene. Per the germline V gene, CDR1 is SGHDT and CDR2 is YYEEEE. The CDR3 is 14 residues long. CDR3 bases: TGTGCCAGCAGCCCTGGGACAGTGAACACTGAAGCTTTCTTT. It specifies CASSPGTVNTEAFF.

This rearrangement joins TRBV28 to TRBJ2-1, with 7 bases lining up with TRBD1. The V gene end was trimmed by 5 bases and the J gene end by 2 bases; junction bases not matched to a gene: 12. The length of the CDR3 is 17 residues. The germline gives CDR1 MDHEN, CDR2 SYDVKM. CDR3 nucleotides: TGTGCCAGCAGTCCTAACCCCCACAGGGGAACCTACAATGAGCAGTTCTTC. Protein: CASSPNPHRGTYNEQFF.

This clone was counted a few times. The V gene is TRBV7-9, the J gene TRBJ1-4; 7 nucleotides align to TRBD1. V shed 5 bases and J 8 bases; nucleotides not matched to a gene: 20. The CDR3 contains 18 residues. Germline V gives CDR1 SEHNR, CDR2 FQNEAQ (reference sequence). The CDR3 DNA is TGTGCCAGCAGCCCTTCGCCAGGACTGACAGGGTTTAACGAAAAACTGTTTTTT. Translated: CASSPSPGLTGFNEKLFF.

The J gene is TRBJ2-5, the V gene TRBV18; a possible D gene is TRBD2 (5 bases). The V end was cut by 5 bases, the J end by 4 bases, with 14 bases between. The germline V gene has CDR1 KGHSH and CDR2 LQKENI. The CDR3 contains 14 residues. CDR3 region: CASSKEVRPETQYF. The CDR3 DNA is TGTGCCAGCTCAAAGGAGGTACGGCCAGAGACCCAGTACTTC. Combining the CDR3 with reference TRBV18 and TRBJ2-5 gives the whole variable domain NAGVMQNPRHLVRRRGQEARLRCSPMKGHSHVYWYRQLPEEGLKFMVYLQKENIIDESGMPKERFSAEFPKEGPSILRIQQVVRGDSAAYFCASSKEVRPETQYFGPGTRLLVL.

The genes are TRBV9 and TRBJ2-1; 9 bases are a match to TRBD2. CDR3 length: 15 amino acids. Trimming cost V 2 bases and J 8 bases; bases outside gene matches: 8. Germline CDR1 SGDLS, CDR2 YYNGEE. The CDR3 region is CASSVLAGEMDEQFF. The CDR3 nucleotides read TGTGCCAGCAGCGTCTTAGCGGGGGAGATGGATGAGCAGTTCTTC.